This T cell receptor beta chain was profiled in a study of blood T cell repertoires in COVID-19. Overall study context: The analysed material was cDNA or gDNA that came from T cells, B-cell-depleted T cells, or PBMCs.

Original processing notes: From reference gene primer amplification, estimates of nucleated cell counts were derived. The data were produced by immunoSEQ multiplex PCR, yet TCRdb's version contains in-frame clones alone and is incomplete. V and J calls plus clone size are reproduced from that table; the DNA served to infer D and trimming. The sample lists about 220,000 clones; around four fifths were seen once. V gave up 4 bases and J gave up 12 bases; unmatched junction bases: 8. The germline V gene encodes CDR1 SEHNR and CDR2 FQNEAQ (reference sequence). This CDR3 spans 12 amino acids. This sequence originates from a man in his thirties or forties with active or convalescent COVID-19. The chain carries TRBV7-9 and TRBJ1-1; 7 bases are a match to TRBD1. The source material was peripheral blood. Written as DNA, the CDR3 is TGTGCCAGCAGCTCAGGACAGGTTAATTCTTTCTTT. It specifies CASSSGQVNSFF. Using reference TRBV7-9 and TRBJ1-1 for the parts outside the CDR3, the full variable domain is DTGVSQNPRHKITKRGQNVTFRCDPISEHNRLYWYRQTLGQGPEFLTYFQNEAQLEKSRLLSDRFSAERPKGSFSTLEIQRTEQGDSAMYLCASSSGQVNSFFGQGTRLTVV.